This T cell receptor (beta chain) originates from a study of blood T cell repertoires in COVID-19. Overall study: Specimens from acute and convalescent COVID-19 originated in the United States, Italy and Spain. PBMCs, B-cell-depleted T cells, or T cells were the source of the cDNA or gDNA that made up the material.

The CDR3 is made up of 16 amino acids. The authors' processing: Reference gene primer amplification gave estimated nucleated cell counts. The method was immunoSEQ multiplex PCR; TCRdb's version includes in-frame clones alone and lacks a portion of them. V, J and clone size derive from that table, while D and trimming were established from the DNA sequence. Here the sample spans approximately 94,000 clones, about 80% being singletons. This chain links TRBV21-1 with TRBJ2-7; no DNA check was done on the table's D call, TRBD2. TRBV21-1 is a listed pseudogene. The sequenced sample consisted of peripheral blood. This sequence was found in a man aged 65-85 years with active or convalescent COVID-19. CDR3 sequence: CASSNLLAGSSYEQYF. The DNA for the CDR3 is TGTGCCAGCAGCAACCTTCTAGCGGGGAGCTCCTACGAGCAGTACTTC.